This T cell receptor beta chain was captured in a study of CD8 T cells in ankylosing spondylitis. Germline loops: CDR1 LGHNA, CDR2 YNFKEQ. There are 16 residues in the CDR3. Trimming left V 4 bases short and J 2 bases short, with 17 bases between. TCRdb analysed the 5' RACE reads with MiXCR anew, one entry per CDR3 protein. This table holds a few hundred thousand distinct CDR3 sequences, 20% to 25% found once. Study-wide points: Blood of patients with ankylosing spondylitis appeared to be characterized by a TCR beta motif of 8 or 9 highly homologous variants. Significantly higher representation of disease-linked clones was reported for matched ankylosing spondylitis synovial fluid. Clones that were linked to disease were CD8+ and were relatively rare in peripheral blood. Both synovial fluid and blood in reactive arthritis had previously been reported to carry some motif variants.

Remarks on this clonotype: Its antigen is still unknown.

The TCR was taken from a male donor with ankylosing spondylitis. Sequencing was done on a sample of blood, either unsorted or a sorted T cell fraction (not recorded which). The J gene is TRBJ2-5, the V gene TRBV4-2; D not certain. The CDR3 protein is CASSPRSPSRQETQYF. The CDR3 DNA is TGTGCCAGCAGCCCTAGATCACCATCACGGCAAGAGACCCAGTACTTC.